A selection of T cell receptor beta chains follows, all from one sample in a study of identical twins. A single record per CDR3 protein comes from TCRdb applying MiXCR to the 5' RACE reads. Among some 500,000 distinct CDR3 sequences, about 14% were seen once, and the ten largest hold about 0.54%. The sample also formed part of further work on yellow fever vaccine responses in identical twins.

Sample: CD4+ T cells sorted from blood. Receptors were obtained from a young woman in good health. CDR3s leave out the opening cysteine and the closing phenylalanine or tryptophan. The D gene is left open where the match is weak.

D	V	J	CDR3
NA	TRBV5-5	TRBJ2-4	ASSLTTLASVMY
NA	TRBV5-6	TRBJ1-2	ASSFDYGRISYGYT
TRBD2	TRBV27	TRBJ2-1	ASSFSSSGSPHEQF
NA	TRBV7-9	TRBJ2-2	ATPRDSLTGELF
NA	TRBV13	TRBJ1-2	ASSLGGRTYGYT
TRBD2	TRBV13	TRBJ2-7	ASSAGLARTEQY
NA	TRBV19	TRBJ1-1	ASKGQTMNTEAF
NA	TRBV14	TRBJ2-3	ASSQGGMTQY
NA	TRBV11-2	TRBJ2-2	ASSLVGGKANTGELF
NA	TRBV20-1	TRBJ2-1	SASGSSYNEQF
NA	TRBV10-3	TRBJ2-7	AIRQGGYEQY
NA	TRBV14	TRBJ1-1	ASSQGPNRPEAF
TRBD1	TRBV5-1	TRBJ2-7	ASSLTGADEQY
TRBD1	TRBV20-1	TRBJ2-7	SANYRGTGYEQY
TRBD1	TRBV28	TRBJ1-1	ASSSPGTGLNTEAF
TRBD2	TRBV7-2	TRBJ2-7	ASSMSGRGPGEQY
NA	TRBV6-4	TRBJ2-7	ASSREVGPYEQY
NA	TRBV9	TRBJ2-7	ASSEGGDYTYEQY
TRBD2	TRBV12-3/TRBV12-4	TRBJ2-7	ASSFGQGLAGTYEQY
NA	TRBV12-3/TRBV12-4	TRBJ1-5	ASSLGAGSSNQPQH
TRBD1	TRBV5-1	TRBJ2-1	ASSGGQGSYNEQF
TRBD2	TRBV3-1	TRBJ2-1	ASSPGRASGRIYNEQF
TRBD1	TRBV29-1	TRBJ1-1	SVRGQGRTLEAF
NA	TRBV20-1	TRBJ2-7	SGYGSYEQY
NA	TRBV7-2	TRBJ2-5	ASSLVGTNEGETQY
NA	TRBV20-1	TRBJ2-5	SARDLGVTMETQY
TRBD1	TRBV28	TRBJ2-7	ASSLTGTGLYEQY
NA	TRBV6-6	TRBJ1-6	ATEGPDNSPLH
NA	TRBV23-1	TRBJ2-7	ASSQSGQGPDEQY
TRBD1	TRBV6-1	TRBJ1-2	ASSKTGDAGGYT
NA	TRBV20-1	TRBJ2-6	SARAEGAGANVLT
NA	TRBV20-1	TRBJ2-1	SADNPSSYNEQF
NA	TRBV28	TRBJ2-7	ANPLPRRSYEQY
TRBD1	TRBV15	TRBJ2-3	ATSSRDSRYTDTQY
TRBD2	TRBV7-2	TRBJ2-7	ASSPGASGMRYEQY
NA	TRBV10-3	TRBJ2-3	AISDPGMETDTQY
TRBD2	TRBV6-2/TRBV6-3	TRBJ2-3	ASSYTSGNTDTQY
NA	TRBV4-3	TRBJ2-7	ASSQVVAGNFYEQY
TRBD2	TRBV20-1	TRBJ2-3	SAKPASGGAMDTQY
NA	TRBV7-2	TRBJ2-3	ASTRDYRGAADTQY
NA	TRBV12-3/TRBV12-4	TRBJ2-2	ASSKNGGPGELF
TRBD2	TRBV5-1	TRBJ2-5	ASSLNGGMETQY
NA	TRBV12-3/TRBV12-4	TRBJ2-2	ASARDTGELF
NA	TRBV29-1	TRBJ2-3	SVGGPRGTSTDTQY
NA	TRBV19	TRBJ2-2	ASSTQTGELF
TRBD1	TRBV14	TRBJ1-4	ASSQEVLGQFNEKLF
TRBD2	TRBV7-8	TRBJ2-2	ASSLGLAGPGELF
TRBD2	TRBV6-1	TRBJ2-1	ASSEFWGGGDEQF
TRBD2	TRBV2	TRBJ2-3	ATYSGGRATDTQY
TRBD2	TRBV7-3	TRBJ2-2	ASSPNGGITGELF
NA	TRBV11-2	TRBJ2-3	ASSFRRVGTDTQY
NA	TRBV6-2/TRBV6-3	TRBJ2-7	ASSYRGPPLYEQY
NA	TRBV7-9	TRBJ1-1	ASSLEARDTEAF